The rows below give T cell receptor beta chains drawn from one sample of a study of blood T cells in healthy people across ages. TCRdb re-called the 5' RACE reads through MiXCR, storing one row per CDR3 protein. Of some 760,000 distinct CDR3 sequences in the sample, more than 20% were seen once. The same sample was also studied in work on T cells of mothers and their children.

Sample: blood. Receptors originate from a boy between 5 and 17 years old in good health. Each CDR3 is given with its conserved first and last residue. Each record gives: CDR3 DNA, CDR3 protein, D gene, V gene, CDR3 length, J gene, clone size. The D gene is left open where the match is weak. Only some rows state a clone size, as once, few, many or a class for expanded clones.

CDR3 DNA: TGCGCCAGCAGCCCGGGGACAGGGAAGAACTCCTACGAGCAGTACTTC
CDR3 protein: CASSPGTGKNSYEQYF
D gene: TRBD1
V gene: TRBV5-1
CDR3 length: 16
J gene: TRBJ2-7
clone size: few

CDR3 DNA: TGTGCCAGCAGCTTAGCGATCGGACAGAGTCACTATGGCTACACCTTC
CDR3 protein: CASSLAIGQSHYGYTF
D gene: .
V gene: TRBV7-2
CDR3 length: 16
J gene: TRBJ1-2
clone size: .

CDR3 DNA: TGTGCCAGCAGCGATGGACTAGCGGGAGGAGGAGAGACCCAGTACTTC
CDR3 protein: CASSDGLAGGGETQYF
D gene: TRBD2
V gene: TRBV2
CDR3 length: 16
J gene: TRBJ2-5
clone size: few

CDR3 DNA: TGTGCCAGCAGCAATAGCGGGAGCTGGACCTACGAGCAGTACTTC
CDR3 protein: CASSNSGSWTYEQYF
D gene: TRBD2
V gene: TRBV7-9
CDR3 length: 15
J gene: TRBJ2-7
clone size: few

CDR3 DNA: TGTGCCAGCAGCGTAGACGGGGGGCATTCAGATACGCAGTATTTT
CDR3 protein: CASSVDGGHSDTQYF
D gene: .
V gene: TRBV9
CDR3 length: 15
J gene: TRBJ2-3
clone size: .

CDR3 DNA: TGTGCCAGCAGCTTAGGTCCCGGGACAGGGTTCCACAATGAGCAGTTCTTC
CDR3 protein: CASSLGPGTGFHNEQFF
D gene: TRBD1
V gene: TRBV7-2
CDR3 length: 17
J gene: TRBJ2-1
clone size: few

CDR3 DNA: TGTGCCAGCAGCCAAGTGTCAGGGCAGGGAGAAAAACTGTTTTTT
CDR3 protein: CASSQVSGQGEKLFF
D gene: .
V gene: TRBV7-2
CDR3 length: 15
J gene: TRBJ1-4
clone size: .

CDR3 DNA: TGTGCCAGCAGTTTAGTGAGTGGTAGCCAAGAGACCCAGTACTTC
CDR3 protein: CASSLVSGSQETQYF
D gene: .
V gene: TRBV28
CDR3 length: 15
J gene: TRBJ2-5
clone size: few

CDR3 DNA: TGTGCCAGCAGCTCCCGTATTTTCCAAGAGACCCAGTACTTC
CDR3 protein: CASSSRIFQETQYF
D gene: .
V gene: TRBV28
CDR3 length: 14
J gene: TRBJ2-5
clone size: few

CDR3 DNA: TGTGCTAGCAGCTTAGAGGCGGGTTTCGAGACCCAGTACTTC
CDR3 protein: CASSLEAGFETQYF
D gene: .
V gene: TRBV7-7
CDR3 length: 14
J gene: TRBJ2-5
clone size: .

CDR3 DNA: TGTGCCAGCAGCCAAGAAAGGGGAGGACCTAGCACAGATACGCAGTATTTT
CDR3 protein: CASSQERGGPSTDTQYF
D gene: .
V gene: TRBV4-2
CDR3 length: 17
J gene: TRBJ2-3
clone size: .

CDR3 DNA: TGTGCCAGCAGCGTAGAGGGGTTGCCTACCTACGAGCAGTACTTC
CDR3 protein: CASSVEGLPTYEQYF
D gene: .
V gene: TRBV9
CDR3 length: 15
J gene: TRBJ2-7
clone size: .

CDR3 DNA: TGTGCCAGCAGCCTGGATCCCAGGGCCTCCTACAATGAGCAGTTCTTC
CDR3 protein: CASSLDPRASYNEQFF
D gene: .
V gene: TRBV7-3
CDR3 length: 16
J gene: TRBJ2-1
clone size: .

CDR3 DNA: TGTGCCAGCAGCCCGGTGGACAGGGAAAGCTCCTACGAGCAGTACTTC
CDR3 protein: CASSPVDRESSYEQYF
D gene: TRBD1
V gene: TRBV7-9
CDR3 length: 16
J gene: TRBJ2-7
clone size: few

CDR3 DNA: TGCAGTGCTAGACTGAACACCGGGGAGCTGTTTTTT
CDR3 protein: CSARLNTGELFF
D gene: .
V gene: TRBV20-1
CDR3 length: 12
J gene: TRBJ2-2
clone size: many

CDR3 DNA: TGTGCCAGCAGCTTGTCGACAGGGAGGTATGGCTACACCTTC
CDR3 protein: CASSLSTGRYGYTF
D gene: TRBD1
V gene: TRBV7-9
CDR3 length: 14
J gene: TRBJ1-2
clone size: few

CDR3 DNA: TGCAGCGCGACAGGCTGGGGGGCAGAGACCCAGTACTTC
CDR3 protein: CSATGWGAETQYF
D gene: .
V gene: TRBV29-1
CDR3 length: 13
J gene: TRBJ2-5
clone size: .

CDR3 DNA: TGCAGCGTCGAGGGGACTAGCGGCGAGCAGTACTTC
CDR3 protein: CSVEGTSGEQYF
D gene: TRBD2
V gene: TRBV29-1
CDR3 length: 12
J gene: TRBJ2-7
clone size: .

CDR3 DNA: TGTGCCAGCAGTTATTCGGAGGCTATGTCAGATACGCAGTATTTT
CDR3 protein: CASSYSEAMSDTQYF
D gene: .
V gene: TRBV6-6
CDR3 length: 15
J gene: TRBJ2-3
clone size: few

CDR3 DNA: TGCGCCAGCAGCCCCGGACTAGCGGGAGTGTGGGAGACCCAGTACTTC
CDR3 protein: CASSPGLAGVWETQYF
D gene: TRBD2
V gene: TRBV5-1
CDR3 length: 16
J gene: TRBJ2-5
clone size: .

CDR3 DNA: TGCAGTGCTAGAGGAGGGACCTCCTACGAGCAGTACTTC
CDR3 protein: CSARGGTSYEQYF
D gene: .
V gene: TRBV20-1
CDR3 length: 13
J gene: TRBJ2-7
clone size: .

CDR3 DNA: TGCAGCGTTGACTGGGGCAGGGAGGACTATGGCTACACCTTC
CDR3 protein: CSVDWGREDYGYTF
D gene: .
V gene: TRBV29-1
CDR3 length: 14
J gene: TRBJ1-2
clone size: .

CDR3 DNA: TGTGCCAGCAGCTTAGAGGTGACTAGGGTCAATGAGCAGTTCTTC
CDR3 protein: CASSLEVTRVNEQFF
D gene: .
V gene: TRBV7-2
CDR3 length: 15
J gene: TRBJ2-1
clone size: .

CDR3 DNA: TGCAGTGCTACGGCCGGCCTGGAGCAGTTCTTC
CDR3 protein: CSATAGLEQFF
D gene: .
V gene: TRBV20-1
CDR3 length: 11
J gene: TRBJ2-1
clone size: .

CDR3 DNA: TGTGCCAGCAGTTCCGCAGGGTGGAACCAAGAGACCCAGTACTTC
CDR3 protein: CASSSAGWNQETQYF
D gene: .
V gene: TRBV28
CDR3 length: 15
J gene: TRBJ2-5
clone size: few

CDR3 DNA: TGTGCCAGCAGCTCCGTACCCCGGGAGGAGCAGTTCTTC
CDR3 protein: CASSSVPREEQFF
D gene: .
V gene: TRBV7-9
CDR3 length: 13
J gene: TRBJ2-1
clone size: few

CDR3 DNA: TGCAGCGTCGACACAGGTATCCCAGATACGCAGTATTTT
CDR3 protein: CSVDTGIPDTQYF
D gene: .
V gene: TRBV29-1
CDR3 length: 13
J gene: TRBJ2-3
clone size: few

CDR3 DNA: TGTGCCAGCAGCTTGGGCGGGGTAGTTAGCAATCAGCCCCAGCATTTT
CDR3 protein: CASSLGGVVSNQPQHF
D gene: .
V gene: TRBV5-6
CDR3 length: 16
J gene: TRBJ1-5
clone size: few

CDR3 DNA: TGTGCCAGCAGTGACTTGGGGGATCATGAAAAACTGTTTTTT
CDR3 protein: CASSDLGDHEKLFF
D gene: .
V gene: TRBV6-1
CDR3 length: 14
J gene: TRBJ1-4
clone size: few

CDR3 DNA: TGTGCCAGCAGCTTGACTAGCGATTTATCCAATGAGCAGTTCTTC
CDR3 protein: CASSLTSDLSNEQFF
D gene: TRBD2
V gene: TRBV11-1
CDR3 length: 15
J gene: TRBJ2-1
clone size: few

CDR3 DNA: TGTGCCAGCAGCCGCTTTAGGTTGGGGCAGTACGAGCAGTACTTC
CDR3 protein: CASSRFRLGQYEQYF
D gene: .
V gene: TRBV3-1
CDR3 length: 15
J gene: TRBJ2-7
clone size: .

CDR3 DNA: TGTGCCACCTTCGGGTCCCGGGGGGAAGGTGAAAAACTGTTTTTT
CDR3 protein: CATFGSRGEGEKLFF
D gene: .
V gene: TRBV10-3
CDR3 length: 15
J gene: TRBJ1-4
clone size: few

CDR3 DNA: TGTGCCAGCAGTAGCCCCCAGGGGGGAACTTTCTTT
CDR3 protein: CASSSPQGGTFF
D gene: TRBD1
V gene: TRBV6-5
CDR3 length: 12
J gene: TRBJ1-1
clone size: .

CDR3 DNA: TGTGCCAGCAGCTTATTACCGGGGGGCGGTAATGCCGGGGAGCTGTTTTTT
CDR3 protein: CASSLLPGGGNAGELFF
D gene: .
V gene: TRBV7-3
CDR3 length: 17
J gene: TRBJ2-2
clone size: .

CDR3 DNA: TGTGCCAGCAGTGAAAGGGGGCAGTTCTTC
CDR3 protein: CASSERGQFF
D gene: .
V gene: TRBV2
CDR3 length: 10
J gene: TRBJ2-1
clone size: few

CDR3 DNA: TGCAGCATCACCTATATTACGCAGTATTTT
CDR3 protein: CSITYITQYF
D gene: .
V gene: TRBV29-1
CDR3 length: 10
J gene: TRBJ2-3
clone size: .

CDR3 DNA: TGTGCCAGCAGCTTAGCGGCCACTACCTACGAGCAGTACTTC
CDR3 protein: CASSLAATTYEQYF
D gene: .
V gene: TRBV7-9
CDR3 length: 14
J gene: TRBJ2-7
clone size: few

CDR3 DNA: TGCGCCAGCAGCTTGAGGACAGTGAGCAGTGGCTACACCTTC
CDR3 protein: CASSLRTVSSGYTF
D gene: .
V gene: TRBV5-1
CDR3 length: 14
J gene: TRBJ1-2
clone size: .

CDR3 DNA: TGTGCCAGCAGCGGGATGCAGGGGGACACTGAAGCTTTCTTT
CDR3 protein: CASSGMQGDTEAFF
D gene: TRBD1
V gene: TRBV6-5
CDR3 length: 14
J gene: TRBJ1-1
clone size: .

CDR3 DNA: TGTGCCAGCAGTCAAGGACAGGGGCACCCTAGCGAGCAGTACTTC
CDR3 protein: CASSQGQGHPSEQYF
D gene: TRBD1
V gene: TRBV6-6
CDR3 length: 15
J gene: TRBJ2-7
clone size: .

CDR3 DNA: TGTGCCAGCAGCTTAGCGGCGCGAGGAGCTTCCTTT
CDR3 protein: CASSLAARGASF
D gene: .
V gene: TRBV7-9
CDR3 length: 12
J gene: TRBJ1-1
clone size: .

CDR3 DNA: TGCGCCAGCAGCTTCGGAACCCCGTCCTACTACGAGCAGTACTTC
CDR3 protein: CASSFGTPSYYEQYF
D gene: .
V gene: TRBV5-1
CDR3 length: 15
J gene: TRBJ2-7
clone size: once

CDR3 DNA: TGCAGCGTTGAAGGAGGGTCGGAGACCCAGTACTTC
CDR3 protein: CSVEGGSETQYF
D gene: .
V gene: TRBV29-1
CDR3 length: 12
J gene: TRBJ2-5
clone size: few